The entry that follows covers one T cell receptor (beta chain) sequence. Antigen: not known. This sample was taken from a study of OX40 agonist ivuxolimab in advanced cancers. Study background: Intravenous ivuxolimab at 0.01 to 10 mg/kg was given to patients every 2 weeks. Study-level findings and limits: The study did not work out the antigen specificity of the expanded peripheral T cells. More expanded clones were seen, on average, in CD8+ T cells than in CD4+.

Produced via immunoSEQ multiplex PCR; TCRdb's table is partial and in-frame only. The sample yields around 26,000 clones, 85% seen once. CDR1 MNHNS and CDR2 SASEGT come from the germline V gene. V shed 2 bases and J shed 1 base, with 11 bases lying between them. The CDR3 consists of 15 residues. With autoimmune disease history or systemic immunosuppression, patients were excluded. This material consisted of CD4+ or CD8+ T cells sorted from blood, taken in a trial of the OX40 agonist ivuxolimab. This TCR came from an adult with an advanced solid tumor such as melanoma, head and neck, liver or kidney cancer. V is TRBV6-1 and J is TRBJ1-1; a possible D gene is TRBD1 (6 bases). CDR3 DNA sequence: TGTGCCAGCAGTGAAAACTGGGGGCGGAACACTGAAGCTTTCTTT. As protein: CASSENWGRNTEAFF.